This passage covers 28 T cell receptor beta chains from one sample sequenced in a study of human T cells and chemical hapten exposure. TCRdb used MiXCR to reprocess the 5' RACE reads, holding one entry per CDR3 protein. The repertoire holds around 82,000 distinct CDR3 sequences, 6% to 8.5% seen once, with 2% to 2.5% in the top ten. The study extracted total RNA from unfractionated whole blood. The receptors stem from a male donor in good health.

This sequence joins TRBV27 and TRBJ1-6; D is ambiguous. This CDR3 is 17 amino acids long. Trimming cost V 3 bases and J 0 bases, with 12 bases left between them. CDR1 MNHEY and CDR2 SMNVEV come from the germline V gene (reference sequence). CDR3 nucleotides: TGTGCCAGCAGTTTTTCCCCTCCTTACTCCTATAATTCACCCCTCCACTTT. Protein: CASSFSPPYSYNSPLHF.

This clonotype was found many times. The rearrangement links TRBV7-2 to TRBJ2-5, with D possibly TRBD2 on 7 matching bases. V was pared by 5 bases and J by 5 bases, with 21 bases between. The CDR3 has 16 residues. Germline CDR1 is SGHTA and CDR2 is FQGNSA. The chain's CDR3 is CASSARSSGGRETQYF. The CDR3 DNA reads as TGTGCCAGCAGCGCCCGCTCCTCGGGGGGCAGGGAGACCCAGTACTTC.

V and J are TRBV19 and TRBJ1-5; D not certain. Germline V lookup: CDR1 LNHDA, CDR2 SQIVND (reference sequence). Trimming cost V 0 bases and J 2 bases, with 8 bases left between them. The CDR3 has 15 residues. CDR3 DNA sequence: TGTGCCAGTAGTATAGATATCAGTGGCAATCAGCCCCAGCATTTT. This sequence encodes CASSIDISGNQPQHF.

This clonotype was detected many times. The chain is built from TRBV24-1 and TRBJ2-1; perhaps D is TRBD1 or TRBD2 (5 bases each). Germline CDR1 KGHDR, CDR2 SFDVKD. V lost 6 bases and J 8 bases, leaving 10 bases between the germline ends. The CDR3 extends over 12 amino acids. CDR3 DNA sequence: TGTGCCACCAGTAGCCGGGGCGATGAGCAGTTCTTC. It translates to CATSSRGDEQFF.

There are a few counts of this clonotype. The rearrangement uses TRBV19 and TRBJ1-2; a weak D match, TRBD1 (5 bases). The germline CDR1 and CDR2 sequences are LNHDA and SQIVND (reference sequence). V dropped 3 bases and J dropped 5 bases, with 10 bases sitting between them. The CDR3 consists of 13 residues. The DNA for the CDR3 is TGTGCCAGTAGTATTGGGACTGCTTATGGCTACACCTTC. It yields the protein CASSIGTAYGYTF.

The chain couples TRBV7-9 to TRBJ2-1; D might be TRBD1 (6 bases). Germline V gives CDR1 SEHNR, CDR2 FQNEAQ (reference sequence). Deletions cut 6 bases from V and 8 bases from J, with 11 bases between. CDR3 length equals 12 residues. Here the CDR3 DNA reads TGTGCCAGCAGACCGGACAGTCATGAGCAGTTCTTC. Protein: CASRPDSHEQFF.

V and J are TRBV21-1 and TRBJ2-7; the tabulated D call, TRBD2, remains unverified against the DNA. TRBV21-1 is marked as a pseudogene. The length of the CDR3 is 21 residues. CDR3 protein: CASSKWGPDWGAASGRVEQYF. The DNA for the CDR3 is TGTGCCAGCAGCAAATGGGGGCCGGACTGGGGAGCGGCTAGCGGGAGGGTTGAGCAGTACTTC.

This chain links TRBV12-3 or TRBV12-4 with TRBJ1-1; tentatively, D is TRBD1 (6 bases). The CDR3 is made up of 15 amino acids. V lost 4 bases and J 1 base, leaving 13 bases between the germline ends. CDR3 sequence: CASSSGGRANTEAFF. The CDR3 coding sequence is TGTGCCAGCAGTTCCGGGGGGCGAGCGAACACTGAAGCTTTCTTT.

The gene calls are TRBV7-6 and TRBJ2-5; TRBD2 matches at 9 bases. Germline V gives CDR1 SGHVS, CDR2 FNYEAQ. J lost 3 bases, V lost 6 bases, and 8 bases had no gene match. CDR3 size: 15 residues. CDR3 region: CASRLMVAGEETQYF. CDR3 DNA: TGTGCCAGCAGACTAATGGTAGCGGGGGAAGAGACCCAGTACTTC.

In this sample, this clonotype turned up many times. The rearrangement uses TRBV6-4 and TRBJ2-3, with 8 bases identical to TRBD2. Germline V gene sequence: CDR1 MRHNA, CDR2 SNTAGT. Trimming removed 4 bases from V and 1 base from J; junction bases left unmatched: 10. CDR3 length: 17 amino acids. The CDR3 DNA sequence: TGTGCCAGCAGTGTATCTGACGGGAGGGCCGGCACAGATACGCAGTATTTT. Protein product: CASSVSDGRAGTDTQYF.

V is TRBV28 and J is TRBJ1-5; 12 nucleotides match TRBD1. J lost 0 bases, V lost 3 bases, and 6 bases had no gene match. In germline, CDR1 is MDHEN, CDR2 SYDVKM. The CDR3 has 18 amino acids. The CDR3 DNA reads TGTGCCAGCAGTTTTGGTGGGACAGGGGGCGTTAGCAATCAGCCCCAGCATTTT. It translates to CASSFGGTGGVSNQPQHF.

The chain joins TRBV29-1 to TRBJ2-1; TRBD1 agrees at 9 bases. This CDR3 is 16 amino acids long. Germline V gene sequence: CDR1 SQVTM, CDR2 ANQGSEA. The V segment lost 8 bases and the J segment 3 bases; nucleotides outside the gene matches: 14. The CDR3 loop is CSFKNPDRGSYNEQFF. Here the CDR3 DNA reads TGCAGCTTCAAAAATCCGGACAGGGGAAGCTACAATGAGCAGTTCTTC.

The gene calls are TRBV18 and TRBJ1-2; 7 bases are shared with TRBD1. This CDR3 is 13 amino acids long. Germline CDR1 KGHSH, CDR2 LQKENI. With 6 bases clipped from V and 6 bases from J, the junction kept 7 bases outside the gene matches. The CDR3 loop reads CASSRGENDGYTF. The CDR3 DNA follows: TGTGCCAGCTCCAGGGGGGAAAACGATGGCTACACCTTC. Looking up the rest from reference TRBV18 and TRBJ1-2 gives the full variable domain: NAGVMQNPRHLVRRRGQEARLRCSPMKGHSHVYWYRQLPEEGLKFMVYLQKENIIDESGMPKERFSAEFPKEGPSILRIQQVVRGDSAAYFCASSRGENDGYTFGSGTRLTVV.

V usage is TRBV29-1 and J usage is TRBJ1-2, with 7 bases fitting TRBD1. Germline CDR1 SQVTM, CDR2 ANQGSEA. V was clipped by 4 bases and J by 1 base; unmatched bases: 6. The CDR3 runs to 14 residues. The CDR3 sequence is CSVGGGQINYGYTF. Here the CDR3 DNA reads TGCAGCGTTGGCGGGGGACAGATTAACTATGGCTACACCTTC.

This clonotype was counted at least ten times. This chain joins TRBV13 and TRBJ2-5; D remains ambiguous. CDR1 is PRHDT, CDR2 FYEKMQ, per germline (reference sequence). The CDR3 consists of 14 residues. Trimming took 2 bases from V and 3 from J, leaving 10 bases between them. The CDR3 DNA reads as TGTGCCAGCAGCTTAAAGTCCGGAGAAGAGACCCAGTACTTC. Protein: CASSLKSGEETQYF.

The chain is built from TRBV30 and TRBJ1-5, with D unclear. Germline lookup yields CDR1 GTSNPN and CDR2 SVGIG (reference sequence). V was trimmed by 3 bases and J by 0 bases, leaving 3 bases between them. The CDR3 loop spans 12 amino acids. The CDR3, as DNA: TGTGCCTGGAGCGATAGCAATCAGCCCCAGCATTTT. Translated, it gives CAWSDSNQPQHF.

This clonotype was seen more than once but under ten times. V is TRBV11-2 and J is TRBJ2-6, with D unresolved. Germline CDR1 and CDR2: SGHAT and FQNNGV. V was cut by 6 bases and J by 0 bases, with 6 bases left in between. The CDR3 is 14 amino acids. The CDR3 DNA is TGTGCCAGCAGTTCCGACTCTGGGGCCAACGTCCTGACTTTC. Amino acid sequence: CASSSDSGANVLTF.

This clonotype was observed at least ten times. The rearrangement joins TRBV27 to TRBJ2-3, with 10 bases matching TRBD1. V was clipped by 10 bases and J by 5 bases; unmatched bases: 9. The germline CDR1 and CDR2 sequences are MNHEY and SMNVEV (reference sequence). The CDR3 totals 14 residues. Here the CDR3 reads CATSGQGSGDTQYF. The CDR3 coding sequence is TGTGCCACCTCGGGACAGGGGTCTGGAGATACGCAGTATTTT.

A few counts support this clonotype. V is TRBV27 and J is TRBJ1-5; D possibly corresponds to TRBD1 (5 bases). The germline gives CDR1 MNHEY, CDR2 SMNVEV (reference sequence). Between the trimmed V and J ends, which lost 6 bases and 2 bases, there was a span of 23 bases. CDR3 length: 18 amino acids. Here the CDR3 DNA reads TGTGCCAGCAGCCCTATTGGGAGGGGAGGAGTTCGCAATCAGCCCCAGCATTTT. This encodes CASSPIGRGGVRNQPQHF.

The V and J genes are TRBV12-3 or TRBV12-4 and TRBJ2-5, with 9 positions matching TRBD1. CDR3 size: 15 residues. The J segment lost 3 bases and the V segment lost 6 bases, leaving 8 bases of the junction unmatched. This CDR3 is CASSDRGTGKETQYF. The CDR3 coding sequence is TGTGCCAGCAGCGACAGGGGGACTGGAAAAGAGACCCAGTACTTC.

This clonotype was counted at least ten times. V and J are TRBV7-2 and TRBJ1-5, with a possible D match to TRBD1 (6 bases). The CDR3 consists of 14 residues. V gave up 0 bases and J gave up 5 bases, with 8 bases separating them. CDR1 SGHTA and CDR2 FQGNSA come from the germline V gene. The CDR3 DNA reads TGTGCCAGCAGCTTAGCCTGGACAGATCAGCCCCAGCATTTT. This gives the protein CASSLAWTDQPQHF.

The V call is TRBV12-3 or TRBV12-4, the J call TRBJ2-3, with 8 bases matching TRBD1. The CDR3 length is 16 residues. V was clipped by 5 bases and J by 3 bases; unmatched bases: 10. This CDR3 is CASSPRRQGCTDTQYF. The CDR3 bases are TGTGCCAGCAGTCCTAGGAGACAGGGGTGTACAGATACGCAGTATTTT.

V gene TRBV5-6 combines with J gene TRBJ1-2; D not resolved. This CDR3 is 14 amino acids long. Germline lookup yields CDR1 SGHDT and CDR2 YYEEEE. The ends were cut back, 2 bases at V and 3 bases at J, with 11 bases in the middle. CDR3 in DNA: TGTGCCAGCAGCTTCCCGACAAGCTACTATGGCTACACCTTC. Protein: CASSFPTSYYGYTF. The variable domain in full, with the rest retrieved from reference TRBV5-6 and TRBJ1-2, is DAGVTQSPTHLIKTRGQQVTLRCSPKSGHDTVSWYQQALGQGPQFIFQYYEEEERQRGNFPDRFSGHQFPNYSSELNVNALLLGDSALYLCASSFPTSYYGYTFGSGTRLTVV.

In its sample, this clonotype was seen a few times. This sequence joins TRBV20-1 and TRBJ2-7; 8 positions agree with TRBD1. The germline gives CDR1 DFQATT, CDR2 SNEGSKA (reference sequence). The trim removed 2 bases at V and 5 bases at J, leaving 11 bases unmatched. This CDR3 comprises 15 residues. In DNA, the CDR3 is TGCAGTGCTAGACCGACAGGGGCGGTCCCCCACGAGCAGTACTTC. The encoded protein is CSARPTGAVPHEQYF.

In the case of this clonotype: A much bigger clone sits one base away, suggesting this may be a read error. This rearrangement joins TRBV5-1 to TRBJ2-1; TRBD1 matches 7 bases. This CDR3 is built from 15 residues. CDR1 is SGHRS, CDR2 YFSETQ, per germline. The junction had 5 bases not matched to a gene; V was cut back by 0 bases and J by 5 bases. The CDR3 coding sequence is TGCGCCAGCAGCTTGGAAGGACAGGACGACAATGAGCAGTTCTTC. It yields the protein CASSLEGQDDNEQFF.

The rearrangement uses TRBV7-2 and TRBJ1-1; D ambiguous. Between the trimmed V and J ends, which lost 2 bases and 0 bases, there was a span of 7 bases. The CDR3 is 14 residues long. Looked up from germline, CDR1 is SGHTA and CDR2 is FQGNSA. The DNA for the CDR3 is TGTGCCAGCAGCTTACCGTCCCTGAACACTGAAGCTTTCTTT. Protein sequence: CASSLPSLNTEAFF. Looking up the rest from reference TRBV7-2 and TRBJ1-1 gives the full variable domain: GAGVSQSPSNKVTEKGKDVELRCDPISGHTALYWYRQSLGQGLEFLIYFQGNSAPDKSGLPSDRFSAERTGGSVSTLTIQRTQQEDSAVYLCASSLPSLNTEAFFGQGTRLTVV.

This clonotype was seen more than once but under ten times. The genes are TRBV9 and TRBJ2-7, with TRBD1 matching 9 bases. Looked up from germline, CDR1 is SGDLS and CDR2 is YYNGEE. The trim removed 3 bases at V and 3 bases at J, leaving 4 bases unmatched. The CDR3 runs 14 residues. This CDR3 reads CASSEQGADYEQYF. For the CDR3, the DNA is TGTGCCAGCAGCGAACAGGGGGCCGACTACGAGCAGTACTTC. Using reference TRBV9 and TRBJ2-7 for the parts outside the CDR3, the full variable domain is DSGVTQTPKHLITATGQRVTLRCSPRSGDLSVYWYQQSLDQGLQFLIQYYNGEERAKGNILERFSAQQFPDLHSELNLSSLELGDSALYFCASSEQGADYEQYFGPGTRLTVT.

This clonotype showed up many times. The J gene is TRBJ2-1, the V gene TRBV7-9; D tentatively fits TRBD1 or TRBD2 (6 bases each). Trimming stripped 4 bases from V and 2 bases from J, with 18 bases between. The CDR3 has 17 residues. Germline-derived CDR1 and CDR2 are SEHNR and FQNEAQ (reference sequence). This CDR3 reads CASSSTAGHSPYNEQFF. Written as DNA, the CDR3 is TGTGCCAGCAGCTCCACCGCGGGACACTCCCCCTACAATGAGCAGTTCTTC.